Shown below are 14 T cell receptor beta chains from a single sample sequenced in a study of blood T cell repertoires in COVID-19. Assay: immunoSEQ multiplex PCR; the TCRdb copy retains only in-frame clones and omits some. The sample holds a few hundred thousand clones, about four fifths seen once. The material sequenced was PBMCs or T cells enriched from blood (not recorded which). These receptor sequences come from a man aged 35 to 55 who had been exposed to COVID-19.

This rearrangement joins TRBV6-5 to TRBJ2-2; D possibly corresponds to TRBD1 (6 bases). This CDR3 spans 13 amino acids. V was clipped by 8 bases and J by 7 bases, with 14 bases between them. Germline CDR1 reads MNHEY; CDR2 reads SVGAGI. The CDR3 reads CASSGTPLGELFF. The CDR3 DNA follows: TGTGCCAGCTCCGGGACACCCCTCGGGGAGCTGTTTTTT.

This chain links TRBV10-3 with TRBJ1-1; no definite D call. Germline V gene lookup returns CDR1 ENHRY and CDR2 SYGVKD. The ends were cut back, 6 bases at V and 10 bases at J, with 15 bases in the middle. CDR3 size: 12 residues. DNA for the CDR3: TGTGCCATCAGCCGAGTGGAGGGTGGAGCTTTCTTT. This translates into CAISRVEGGAFF.

The gene calls are TRBV5-5 and TRBJ2-3, with a tentative D call TRBD2 (7 bases). The V end was cut by 3 bases, the J end by 2 bases, with 13 bases between. The CDR3 is 15 amino acids. CDR1 SGHKS and CDR2 YYEKEE come from the germline V gene (reference sequence). In nucleotides, the CDR3 is TGTGCCAGCAGCTCCCTAGGGGGGGCCACAGATACGCAGTATTTT. As protein: CASSSLGGATDTQYF.

In its sample, this clone was seen a few times. The rearrangement joins TRBV11-2 to TRBJ2-3, with 13 nucleotides matching TRBD2. J was trimmed by 4 bases and V by 4 bases; bases with no gene match: 8. CDR1 is SGHAT, CDR2 FQNNGV, per germline. The CDR3 has 17 amino acids. The CDR3 coding sequence is TGTGCCAGCAGCTCCAATCTACTAGCGGGAGGGTCAGATACGCAGTATTTT. Translated, it gives CASSSNLLAGGSDTQYF.

The chain is built from TRBV5-5 and TRBJ1-5; D is perhaps TRBD1 (6 bases). The CDR3 has 15 amino acids. Trimming stripped 5 bases from V and 10 bases from J, with 22 bases between. The V gene's germline CDR1 is SGHKS and CDR2 YYEKEE (reference sequence). In nucleotides, the CDR3 is TGTGCCAGCAGTCCCTCGGGGACACTGACAGCTCCCCAGCATTTT. It yields the protein CASSPSGTLTAPQHF.

The V call is TRBV11-2, the J call TRBJ1-2; no clear D. Germline V gene sequence: CDR1 SGHAT, CDR2 FQNNGV. This CDR3 comprises 14 residues. The V gene lost 5 bases and the J gene lost 2 bases, with 12 bases spanning the gap. The CDR3 spells CASSVSRVNYGYTF. CDR3 in DNA: TGTGCCAGCAGCGTTAGTCGGGTCAACTATGGCTACACCTTC.

CDR3 in amino acids: CAARQGPNTEAFF. CDR3 in DNA: TGTGCCGCAAGACAGGGGCCGAACACTGAAGCTTTCTTT. The chain carries TRBV2 and TRBJ1-1, with 8 bases that match TRBD1. The CDR3 has 13 residues. CDR1 is SNHLY and CDR2 is FYNNEI in the germline V gene. J lost 1 base, V lost 11 bases, and 6 bases had no gene match.

This clone turned up a few times. The V gene is TRBV6-5, the J gene TRBJ1-1; the match to TRBD1 covers 8 bases. Trimming took 0 bases from V and 3 from J; bases not matched to a gene: 3. The CDR3 contains 15 residues. The germline gives CDR1 MNHEY, CDR2 SVGAGI. The CDR3 reads CASSYSGTGHTEAFF. The CDR3 DNA is TGTGCCAGCAGTTACTCGGGGACAGGACACACTGAAGCTTTCTTT.

The chain links TRBV5-8 to TRBJ1-1; D possibly corresponds to TRBD1 (5 bases). This CDR3 spans 11 amino acids. Trimming took off 5 bases at V and 11 bases at J, with 13 bases between the two ends. The germline V gene has CDR1 SGHTS and CDR2 YDEGEE. CDR3 DNA sequence: TGTGCCAGCAGTTCCCAGGGTTACGCTTTCTTT. This encodes CASSSQGYAFF.

A remark on this clone: This same CDR3 is encoded by further DNA sequences in the sample. The rearrangement links TRBV30 to TRBJ1-3; D call uncertain. There are 13 residues in the CDR3. V gave up 2 bases and J gave up 0 bases, with 5 bases separating them. Germline V CDR1 and CDR2: GTSNPN, SVGIG (reference sequence). The DNA of the CDR3 is TGTGCCTGGAGTACAGTCTCTGGAAACACCATATATTTT. Residues: CAWSTVSGNTIYF.

The rearrangement links TRBV23-1 to TRBJ2-5; 7 bases are a match to TRBD1. TRBV23-1 is annotated as an ORF whose role is uncertain. The V gene end was trimmed by 2 bases and the J gene end by 5 bases; junction bases not matched to a gene: 11. This CDR3 has 16 amino acids. The CDR3 spells CASSQPATGKDETQYF. CDR3 sequence (DNA): TGCGCCAGCAGTCAACCCGCGACAGGGAAAGACGAGACCCAGTACTTC.

Points on this clone: Other DNA sequences in this specimen translate into the identical CDR3. The V and J genes are TRBV24-1 and TRBJ2-7, with 12 bases matching TRBD1. The CDR3 contains 15 residues. Germline-derived CDR1 and CDR2 are KGHDR and SFDVKD. Trimming removed 4 bases from V and 4 bases from J; junction bases left unmatched: 4. CDR3 DNA: TGTGCCACCAGTGACCCGGGACAGGGGGCGTACGAGCAGTACTTC. Amino acids: CATSDPGQGAYEQYF.

This chain links TRBV18 with TRBJ1-5; D is unclear. The CDR3 sequence is 17 residues long. CDR1 KGHSH and CDR2 LQKENI come from the germline V gene. Deletions cut 2 bases from V and 0 bases from J, with 14 bases between. CDR3 bases: TGTGCCAGCTCACCATCCGGGTCCGAATATAGCAATCAGCCCCAGCATTTT. Translating gives CASSPSGSEYSNQPQHF.

CDR3 DNA sequence: TGTGCTAGTGGTTTGGTGCTACCGACCTCGGGACAGAAGGGTTACAATGAGCAGTTCTTC. Its translation: CASGLVLPTSGQKGYNEQFF. The V gene is TRBV12-5, the J gene TRBJ2-1; TRBD1 matches at 7 bases. With V trimmed by 0 bases and J by 4 bases, 18 bases remained unmatched. This CDR3 is built from 20 residues. Looked up from germline, CDR1 is LGHNT and CDR2 is FRNRAP.